A few counts support the clone carrying this TCR beta chain. Original data processing: By means of reference gene primer amplification, nucleated cell counts were estimated. Data came from immunoSEQ multiplex PCR; TCRdb stores just in-frame clones and leaves some out. V and J calls and clone size follow that table, whereas D and trimming were derived from the DNA. The repertoire holds 100,000 to 150,000 clones, with over 70% as singletons. Per the germline V gene, CDR1 is SGHRS and CDR2 is YFSETQ. V gave up 2 bases and J gave up 0 bases, with 15 bases separating them. The CDR3 sequence is 17 residues long. The data were obtained in a study of blood T cell repertoires in COVID-19. The overall study: Some COVID-19 samples were acute and others convalescent; all came from the United States, Italy and Spain. Nucleic acid was either cDNA or gDNA, and it came from T cells, B-cell-depleted T cells, or PBMCs.

This chain links TRBV5-1 with TRBJ1-3; D is ambiguous. Sample: peripheral blood. The source of this sequence is a man aged 65 to 85 with acute or convalescent COVID-19. The CDR3 is CASSFADGRSSGNTIYF. CDR3 sequence (DNA): TGCGCCAGCAGCTTCGCGGATGGCAGAAGCTCTGGAAACACCATATATTTT.